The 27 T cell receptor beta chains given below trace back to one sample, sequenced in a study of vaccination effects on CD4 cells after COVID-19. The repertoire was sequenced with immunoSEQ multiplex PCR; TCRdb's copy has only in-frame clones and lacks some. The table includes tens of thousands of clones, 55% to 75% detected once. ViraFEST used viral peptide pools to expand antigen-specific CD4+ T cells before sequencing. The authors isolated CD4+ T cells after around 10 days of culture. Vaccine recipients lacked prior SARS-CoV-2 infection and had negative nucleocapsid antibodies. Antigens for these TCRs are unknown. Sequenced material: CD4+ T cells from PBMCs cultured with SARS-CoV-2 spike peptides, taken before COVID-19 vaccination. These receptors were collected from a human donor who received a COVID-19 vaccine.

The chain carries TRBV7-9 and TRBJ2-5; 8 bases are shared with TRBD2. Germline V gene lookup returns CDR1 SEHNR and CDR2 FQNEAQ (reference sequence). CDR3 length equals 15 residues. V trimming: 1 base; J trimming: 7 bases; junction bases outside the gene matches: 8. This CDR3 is CASSLEERGPTTQYF. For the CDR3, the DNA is TGTGCCAGCAGCTTAGAGGAGCGGGGGCCTACGACCCAGTACTTC.

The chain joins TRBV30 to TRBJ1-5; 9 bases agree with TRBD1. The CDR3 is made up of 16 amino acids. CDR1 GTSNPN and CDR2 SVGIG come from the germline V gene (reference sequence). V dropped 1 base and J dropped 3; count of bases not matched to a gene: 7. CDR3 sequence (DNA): TGTGCCTGGAGTGCTTCCGGGACAGGGAACAATCAGCCCCAGCATTTT. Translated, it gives CAWSASGTGNNQPQHF.

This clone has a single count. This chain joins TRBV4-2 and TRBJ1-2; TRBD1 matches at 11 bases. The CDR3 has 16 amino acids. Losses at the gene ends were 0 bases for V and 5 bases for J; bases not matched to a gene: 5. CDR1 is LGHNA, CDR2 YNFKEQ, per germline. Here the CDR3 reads CASSQDKGTGGYGYTF. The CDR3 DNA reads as TGTGCCAGCAGCCAAGATAAGGGGACAGGGGGGTATGGCTACACCTTC.

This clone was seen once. CDR3 sequence: CASSLSGKRGNEQFF. In DNA, the CDR3 is TGTGCCAGCAGTTTAAGCGGGAAGCGGGGCAATGAGCAGTTCTTC. The gene calls are TRBV28 and TRBJ2-1; 7 bases match TRBD2. Germline V gene sequence: CDR1 MDHEN, CDR2 SYDVKM. With V trimmed by 2 bases and J by 6 bases, 7 bases remained unmatched. The CDR3 loop spans 15 amino acids. The entire variable domain, with the rest obtained from reference TRBV28 and TRBJ2-1, is as follows: DVKVTQSSRYLVKRTGEKVFLECVQDMDHENMFWYRQDPGLGLRLIYFSYDVKMKEKGDIPEGYSVSREKKERFSLILESASTNQTSMYLCASSLSGKRGNEQFFGPGTRLTVL.

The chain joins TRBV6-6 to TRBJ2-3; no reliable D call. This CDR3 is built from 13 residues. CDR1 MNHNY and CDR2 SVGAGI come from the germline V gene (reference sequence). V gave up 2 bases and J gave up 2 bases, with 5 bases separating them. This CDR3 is CASSYPSTDTQYF. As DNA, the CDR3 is TGTGCCAGCAGTTACCCGTCCACAGATACGCAGTATTTT.

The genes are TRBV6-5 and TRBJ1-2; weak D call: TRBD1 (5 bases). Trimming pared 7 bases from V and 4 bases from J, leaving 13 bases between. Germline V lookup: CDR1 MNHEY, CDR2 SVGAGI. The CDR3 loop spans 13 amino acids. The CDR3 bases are TGTGCCAGCACTAGCCAGGGCGCCTATGGCTACACCTTC. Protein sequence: CASTSQGAYGYTF.

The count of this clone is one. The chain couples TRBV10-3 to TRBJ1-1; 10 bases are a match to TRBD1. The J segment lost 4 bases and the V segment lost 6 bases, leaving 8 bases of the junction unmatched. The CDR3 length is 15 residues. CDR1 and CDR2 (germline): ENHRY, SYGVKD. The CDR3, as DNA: TGTGCCATCAGCCACCCGGGACAGGGGACCACTGAAGCTTTCTTT. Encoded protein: CAISHPGQGTTEAFF.

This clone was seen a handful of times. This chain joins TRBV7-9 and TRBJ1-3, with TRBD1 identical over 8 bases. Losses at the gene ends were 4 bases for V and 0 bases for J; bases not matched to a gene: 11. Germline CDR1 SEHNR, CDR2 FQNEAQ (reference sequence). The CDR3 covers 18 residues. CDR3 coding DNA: TGTGCCAGCAGCTCGCTGACAGGGGTGGGCTACTCTGGAAACACCATATATTTT. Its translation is CASSSLTGVGYSGNTIYF. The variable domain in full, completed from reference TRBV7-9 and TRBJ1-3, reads DTGVSQNPRHKITKRGQNVTFRCDPISEHNRLYWYRQTLGQGPEFLTYFQNEAQLEKSRLLSDRFSAERPKGSFSTLEIQRTEQGDSAMYLCASSSLTGVGYSGNTIYFGEGSWLTVV.

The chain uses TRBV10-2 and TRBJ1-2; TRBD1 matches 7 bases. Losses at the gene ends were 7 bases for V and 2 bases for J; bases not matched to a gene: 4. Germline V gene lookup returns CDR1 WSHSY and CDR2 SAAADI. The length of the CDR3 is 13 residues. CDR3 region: CASTKTGNYGYTF. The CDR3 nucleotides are TGCGCCAGCACCAAGACAGGGAACTATGGCTACACCTTC.

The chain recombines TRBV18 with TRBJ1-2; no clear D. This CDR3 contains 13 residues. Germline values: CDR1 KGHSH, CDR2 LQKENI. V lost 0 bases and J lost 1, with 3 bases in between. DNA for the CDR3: TGTGCCAGCTCACCACCGGGTAACTATGGCTACACCTTC. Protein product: CASSPPGNYGYTF.

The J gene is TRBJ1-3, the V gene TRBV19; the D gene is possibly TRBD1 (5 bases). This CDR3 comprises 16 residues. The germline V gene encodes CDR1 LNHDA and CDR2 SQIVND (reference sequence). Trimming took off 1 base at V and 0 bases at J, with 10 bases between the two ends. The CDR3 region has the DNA TGTGCCAGTAGTATAGTCGAAGGGACCTCTGGAAACACCATATATTTT. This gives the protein CASSIVEGTSGNTIYF.

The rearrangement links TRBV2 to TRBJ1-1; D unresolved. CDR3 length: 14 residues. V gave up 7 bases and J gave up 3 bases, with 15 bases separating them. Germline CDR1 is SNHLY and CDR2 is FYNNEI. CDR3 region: CASNRRGVYTEAFF. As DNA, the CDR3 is TGTGCCAGCAATAGACGTGGGGTGTACACTGAAGCTTTCTTT.

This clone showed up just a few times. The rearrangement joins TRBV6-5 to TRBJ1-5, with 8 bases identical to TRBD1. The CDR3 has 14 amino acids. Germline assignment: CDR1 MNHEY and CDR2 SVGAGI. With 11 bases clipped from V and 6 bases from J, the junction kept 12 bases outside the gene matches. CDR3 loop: CACSKDRVAQPQHF. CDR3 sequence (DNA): TGTGCCTGCTCCAAGGACAGGGTAGCTCAGCCCCAGCATTTT.

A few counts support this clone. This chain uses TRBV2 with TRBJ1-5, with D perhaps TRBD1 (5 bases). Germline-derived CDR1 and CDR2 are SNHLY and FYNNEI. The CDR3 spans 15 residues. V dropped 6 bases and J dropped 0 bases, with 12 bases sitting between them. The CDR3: CASRSRDYSNQPQHF. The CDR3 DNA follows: TGTGCCAGCAGATCCAGGGACTATAGCAATCAGCCCCAGCATTTT.

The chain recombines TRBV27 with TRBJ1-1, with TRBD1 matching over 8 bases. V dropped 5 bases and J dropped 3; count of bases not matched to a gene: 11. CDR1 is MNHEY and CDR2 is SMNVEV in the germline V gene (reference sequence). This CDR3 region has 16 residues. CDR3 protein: CASSRQGALRYTEAFF. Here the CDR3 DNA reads TGTGCCAGCAGTAGGCAGGGGGCCTTGAGGTACACTGAAGCTTTCTTT.

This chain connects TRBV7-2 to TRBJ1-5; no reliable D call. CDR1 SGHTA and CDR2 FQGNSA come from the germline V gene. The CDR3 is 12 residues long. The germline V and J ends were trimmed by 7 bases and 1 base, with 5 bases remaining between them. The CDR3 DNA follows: TGTGCCAGCAAGGGCAGCAATCAGCCCCAGCATTTT. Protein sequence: CASKGSNQPQHF.

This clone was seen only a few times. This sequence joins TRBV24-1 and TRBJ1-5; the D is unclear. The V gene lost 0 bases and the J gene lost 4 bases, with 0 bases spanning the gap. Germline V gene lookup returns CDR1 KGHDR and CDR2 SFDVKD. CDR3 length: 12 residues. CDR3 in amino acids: CATSDLNQPQHF. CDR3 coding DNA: TGTGCCACCAGTGATTTGAATCAGCCCCAGCATTTT.

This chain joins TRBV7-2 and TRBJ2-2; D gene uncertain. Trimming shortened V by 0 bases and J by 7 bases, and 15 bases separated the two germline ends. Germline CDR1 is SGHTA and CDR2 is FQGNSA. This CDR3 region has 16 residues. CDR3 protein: CASSLALNGWGGELFF. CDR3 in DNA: TGTGCCAGCAGCTTAGCGCTAAACGGGTGGGGCGGGGAGCTGTTTTTT.

The CDR3 DNA reads TGTGCCATCAACTCTAGGACAGATGGGTACGAGCAGTACTTC. Its translation is CAINSRTDGYEQYF. V and J are TRBV10-3 and TRBJ2-7; D perhaps matches TRBD1 (6 bases). Per germline, CDR1 ENHRY and CDR2 SYGVKD. This CDR3 is 14 amino acids long. Trimming cost V 7 bases and J 4 bases, with 17 bases left between them.

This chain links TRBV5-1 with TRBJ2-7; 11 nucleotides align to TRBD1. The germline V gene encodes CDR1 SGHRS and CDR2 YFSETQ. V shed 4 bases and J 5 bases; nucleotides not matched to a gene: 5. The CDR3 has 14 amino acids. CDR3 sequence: CASSLDRGQNEQYF. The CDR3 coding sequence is TGCGCCAGCAGCCTGGACAGGGGGCAGAACGAGCAGTACTTC. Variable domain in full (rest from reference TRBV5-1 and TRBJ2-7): KAGVTQTPRYLIKTRGQQVTLSCSPISGHRSVSWYQQTPGQGLQFLFEYFSETQRNKGNFPGRFSGRQFSNSRSEMNVSTLELGDSALYLCASSLDRGQNEQYFGPGTRLTVT.

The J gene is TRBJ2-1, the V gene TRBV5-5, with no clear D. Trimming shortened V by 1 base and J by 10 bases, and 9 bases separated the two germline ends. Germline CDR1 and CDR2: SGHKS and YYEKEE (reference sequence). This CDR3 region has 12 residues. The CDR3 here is CASSLRMWEQFF. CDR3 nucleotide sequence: TGTGCCAGCAGCTTGCGTATGTGGGAGCAGTTCTTC.

The CDR3 region has the DNA TGTGCCAGCAGCTTAAGCGGGAACGACCGCACAGATACGCAGTATTTT. This encodes CASSLSGNDRTDTQYF. The V call is TRBV7-2, the J call TRBJ2-3, with 7 bases that match TRBD2. With V trimmed by 2 bases and J by 1 base, 6 bases remained unmatched. The CDR3 has 16 residues. Per the germline V gene, CDR1 is SGHTA and CDR2 is FQGNSA. Complete variable domain (other parts from reference TRBV7-2 and TRBJ2-3): GAGVSQSPSNKVTEKGKDVELRCDPISGHTALYWYRQSLGQGLEFLIYFQGNSAPDKSGLPSDRFSAERTGGSVSTLTIQRTQQEDSAVYLCASSLSGNDRTDTQYFGPGTRLTVL.

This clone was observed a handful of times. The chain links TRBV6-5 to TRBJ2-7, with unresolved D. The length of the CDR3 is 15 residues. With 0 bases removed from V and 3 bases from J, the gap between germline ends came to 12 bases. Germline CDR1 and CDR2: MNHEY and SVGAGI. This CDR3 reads CASSYSVNLDYEQYF. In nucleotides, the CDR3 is TGTGCCAGCAGTTACTCGGTGAATCTGGACTACGAGCAGTACTTC.

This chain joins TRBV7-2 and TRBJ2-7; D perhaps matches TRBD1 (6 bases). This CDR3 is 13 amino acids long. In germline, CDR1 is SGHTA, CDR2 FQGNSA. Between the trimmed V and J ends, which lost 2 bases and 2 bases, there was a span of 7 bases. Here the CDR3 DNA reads TGTGCCAGCAGCTTAAAGGGGGCCTACGAGCAGTACTTC. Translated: CASSLKGAYEQYF.

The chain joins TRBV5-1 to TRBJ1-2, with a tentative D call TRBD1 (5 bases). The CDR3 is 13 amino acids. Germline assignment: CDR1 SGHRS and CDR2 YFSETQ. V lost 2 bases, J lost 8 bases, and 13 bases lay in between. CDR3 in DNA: TGCGCCAGCAGCTTTAATCAGGGAAGAGGCTACACCTTC. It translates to CASSFNQGRGYTF. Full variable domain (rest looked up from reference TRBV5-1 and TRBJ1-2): KAGVTQTPRYLIKTRGQQVTLSCSPISGHRSVSWYQQTPGQGLQFLFEYFSETQRNKGNFPGRFSGRQFSNSRSEMNVSTLELGDSALYLCASSFNQGRGYTFGSGTRLTVV.

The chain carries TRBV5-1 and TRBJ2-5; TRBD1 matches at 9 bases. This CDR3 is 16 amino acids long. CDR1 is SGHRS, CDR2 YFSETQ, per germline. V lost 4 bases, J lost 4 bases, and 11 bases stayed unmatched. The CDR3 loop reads CASSTSQGAMRETQYF. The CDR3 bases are TGCGCCAGCAGCACATCACAGGGGGCGATGAGAGAGACCCAGTACTTC.

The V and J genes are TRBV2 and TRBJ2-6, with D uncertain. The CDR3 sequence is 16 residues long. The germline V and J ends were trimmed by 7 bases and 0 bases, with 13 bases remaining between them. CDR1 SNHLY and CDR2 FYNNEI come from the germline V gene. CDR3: CASTISRASGANVLTF. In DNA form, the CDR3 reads TGTGCCAGCACAATCTCCCGCGCCTCTGGGGCCAACGTCCTGACTTTC.